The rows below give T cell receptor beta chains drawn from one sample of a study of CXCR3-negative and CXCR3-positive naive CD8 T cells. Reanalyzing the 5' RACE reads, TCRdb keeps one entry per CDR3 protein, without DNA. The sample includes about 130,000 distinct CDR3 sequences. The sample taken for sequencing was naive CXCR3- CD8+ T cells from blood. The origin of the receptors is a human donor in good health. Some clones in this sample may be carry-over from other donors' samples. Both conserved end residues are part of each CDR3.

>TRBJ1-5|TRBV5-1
CASSLIVGQPQHF
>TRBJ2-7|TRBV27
CASSWGSEGYEQYF
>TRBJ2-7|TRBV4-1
CARSQGSLGYEQYF
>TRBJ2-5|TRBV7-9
CASSSGQETQYF
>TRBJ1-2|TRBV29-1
CSVEDGGGPGYTF
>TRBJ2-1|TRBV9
CASSVAYGHEQFF
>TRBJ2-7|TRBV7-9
CASSLGFYEQYF
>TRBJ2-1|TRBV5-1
CASSLPTPEQFF
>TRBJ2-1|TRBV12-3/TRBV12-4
CGSGASGRADEQFF
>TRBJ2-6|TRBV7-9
CASSSRDRGSWANVLTF
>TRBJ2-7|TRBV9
CASSVTSGSFYEQYF
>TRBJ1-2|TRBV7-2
CASSLRISPGGYTF
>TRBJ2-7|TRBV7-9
CASSSGTGTPEQYF
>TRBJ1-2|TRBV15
CATSRDQTGWSGYTF